This T cell receptor (beta chain) was captured in a study of T cells in Graves' hyperthyroidism and ophthalmopathy. The table lists this clonotype with many counts. TCR beta CDR3 sequences were amplified from RNA transcripts. The HTBI primer set was used in a first-round RT-PCR of the TCR CDR3. Each CDR3 protein gets one entry after TCRdb re-called the multiplex PCR reads with MiXCR. The repertoire includes 330,000 or so distinct CDR3 sequences, around 18% of them detected once, and roughly a sixth sits in the top ten. The germline V and J ends were trimmed by 1 base and 3 bases, with 6 bases remaining between them. CDR3 length: 13 amino acids. Ophthalmopathy patients all had a Clinical Activity Score of at least 3, a NOSPECS grade of at least 4 and disease under 3 months old.

The specimen sequenced was blood. This chain joins TRBV12-3 or TRBV12-4 and TRBJ2-5; D not certain. The TCR sequence derives from a woman aged 40 to 50 with Graves' ophthalmopathy. The CDR3 loop is CASSLGQKETQYF. CDR3 sequence (DNA): TGTGCCAGCAGTTTAGGTCAGAAAGAGACCCAGTACTTC.